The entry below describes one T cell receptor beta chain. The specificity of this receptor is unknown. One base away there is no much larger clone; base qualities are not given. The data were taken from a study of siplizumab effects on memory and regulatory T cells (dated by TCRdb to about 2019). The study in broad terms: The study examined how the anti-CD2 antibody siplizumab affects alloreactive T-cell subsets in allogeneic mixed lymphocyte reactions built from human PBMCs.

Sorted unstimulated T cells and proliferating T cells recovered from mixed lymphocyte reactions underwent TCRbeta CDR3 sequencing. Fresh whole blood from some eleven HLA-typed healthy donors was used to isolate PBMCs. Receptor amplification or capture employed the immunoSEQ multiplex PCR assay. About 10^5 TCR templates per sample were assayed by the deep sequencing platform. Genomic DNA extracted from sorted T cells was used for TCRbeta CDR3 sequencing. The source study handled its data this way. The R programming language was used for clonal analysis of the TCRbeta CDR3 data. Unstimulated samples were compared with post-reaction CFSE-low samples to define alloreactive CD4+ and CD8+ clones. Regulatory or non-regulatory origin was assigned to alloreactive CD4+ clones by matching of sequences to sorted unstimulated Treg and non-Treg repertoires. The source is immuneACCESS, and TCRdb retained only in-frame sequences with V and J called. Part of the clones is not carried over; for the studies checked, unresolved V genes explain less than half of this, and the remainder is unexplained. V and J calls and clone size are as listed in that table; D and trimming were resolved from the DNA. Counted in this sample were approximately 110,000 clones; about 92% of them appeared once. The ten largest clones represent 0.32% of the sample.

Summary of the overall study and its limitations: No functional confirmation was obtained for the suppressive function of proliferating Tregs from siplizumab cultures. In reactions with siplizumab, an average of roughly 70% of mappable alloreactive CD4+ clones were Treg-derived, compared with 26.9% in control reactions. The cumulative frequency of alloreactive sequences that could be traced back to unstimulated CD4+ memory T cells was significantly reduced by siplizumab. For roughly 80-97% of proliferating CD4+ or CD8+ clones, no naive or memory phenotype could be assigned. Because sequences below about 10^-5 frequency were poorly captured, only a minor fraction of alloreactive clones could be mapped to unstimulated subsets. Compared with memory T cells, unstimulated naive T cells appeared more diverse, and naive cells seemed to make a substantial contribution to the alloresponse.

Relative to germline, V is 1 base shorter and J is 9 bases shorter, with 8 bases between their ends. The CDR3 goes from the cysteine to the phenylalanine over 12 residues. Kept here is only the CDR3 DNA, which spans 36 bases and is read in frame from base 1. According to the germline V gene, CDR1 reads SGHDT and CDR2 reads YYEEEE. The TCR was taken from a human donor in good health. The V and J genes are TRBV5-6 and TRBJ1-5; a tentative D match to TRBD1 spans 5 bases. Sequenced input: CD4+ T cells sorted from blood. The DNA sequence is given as TGTGCCAGCAGCTTGAGGGGAGGGCCCCAGCATTTT. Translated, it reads CASSLRGGPQHF.